The clone carrying this TCR beta chain has ten or more counts. Its antigen remains unidentified. TCRdb processed the 5' RACE reads anew with MiXCR; each CDR3 protein has one entry. This table holds about 88,000 distinct CDR3 sequences, 3% to 4.5% found once. The sample originates from a study of neurological immune-mediated disorders. Points from the study as a whole: The greatest degree of TCR clonal expansion was observed in HTLV-1-associated myelopathy, with the lowest in multiple sclerosis, below that of healthy controls.

V lost 10 bases to trimming and J lost 6 bases; unmatched junction nucleotides: 6. The CDR3 runs 12 residues. CDR1 is KGHDR and CDR2 is SFDVKD in the germline V gene. The chain combines TRBV24-1 with TRBJ2-3; 7 positions match TRBD2. The sequence came from a woman between 18 and 29 years old with multiple sclerosis. Sequenced sample: PBMCs. The DNA for the CDR3 is TGTGCCACAGCGGGGACCTGGGATACGCAGTATTTT. Translated, it gives CATAGTWDTQYF.